These 28 T cell receptor beta chains came from one sample sequenced in a study of T-cell memory formation after mild COVID-19. In TCRdb, the 5' RACE reads were re-called with MiXCR into one record per CDR3 protein. Here the sample spans hundreds of thousands of distinct CDR3 sequences, around 19% being singletons. Material: PBMCs or a T cell subset sorted from them (not recorded which). These receptors were obtained from an adult woman who had mild COVID-19 (a few samples of this study predate the infection). Cell type and time point are not known.

Only a few counts were recorded for this clonotype. This chain uses TRBV3-1 with TRBJ2-5; D is unclear. Trimming shortened V by 2 bases and J by 2 bases, and 12 bases separated the two germline ends. This CDR3 comprises 15 residues. Germline V lookup: CDR1 LGHDT, CDR2 YNNKEL (reference sequence). The CDR3 loop reads CASSQLSGSQETQYF. In DNA form, the CDR3 reads TGTGCCAGCAGCCAATTGTCAGGATCGCAAGAGACCCAGTACTTC.

This clonotype has more than one count but fewer than ten. The rearrangement uses TRBV5-1 and TRBJ1-6, with TRBD1 matching 12 bases. The germline gives CDR1 SGHRS, CDR2 YFSETQ. V was pared by 5 bases and J by 7 bases, with 10 bases of the junction left unmatched. The length of the CDR3 is 17 residues. The CDR3 bases are TGCGCCAGCAGACTACCGGGACAGGGGGCTGGAAATTCACCCCTCCACTTT. As protein: CASRLPGQGAGNSPLHF.

The chain joins TRBV7-9 to TRBJ1-2, with D possibly matching TRBD1 (6 bases). The V gene's germline CDR1 is SEHNR and CDR2 FQNEAQ (reference sequence). Between the trimmed V and J ends, which lost 4 bases and 2 bases, there was a span of 17 bases. This CDR3 is 16 amino acids long. This CDR3 is CASSSRDTPGNYGYTF. CDR3 bases: TGTGCCAGCAGCTCTCGGGACACACCCGGCAACTATGGCTACACCTTC.

The chain joins TRBV5-6 to TRBJ2-7; D may be TRBD1 or TRBD2 (5 bases each). V lost 1 base to trimming and J lost 0 bases, with 11 bases between them. Germline V gene lookup returns CDR1 SGHDT and CDR2 YYEEEE. The CDR3 has 15 amino acids. The CDR3 DNA reads as TGTGCCAGCAGCTTGCCCCCGGGGCCCTCCTACGAGCAGTACTTC. Translating gives CASSLPPGPSYEQYF.

The V call is TRBV10-3, the J call TRBJ1-2; D might be TRBD1 (5 bases). The CDR3 is 15 amino acids. V shed 3 bases and J shed 0 bases, with 11 bases lying between them. Germline V lookup: CDR1 ENHRY, CDR2 SYGVKD. CDR3 loop: CAISDRDPANYGYTF. The CDR3 coding sequence is TGTGCCATCAGTGACAGGGACCCAGCTAACTATGGCTACACCTTC.

A few counts support this clonotype. This rearrangement joins TRBV11-3 to TRBJ2-1; D gene unclear. The CDR3 has 13 amino acids. Germline V lookup: CDR1 SGHNT, CDR2 YENEEA. V was trimmed by 3 bases and J by 7 bases, leaving 10 bases between them. Here the CDR3 DNA reads TGTGCCAGCAGCTTGGCCCCCCGGAATGAGCAGTTCTTC. Translated, it gives CASSLAPRNEQFF.

This chain uses TRBV4-3 with TRBJ2-3; maybe TRBD2 (5 bases). This CDR3 has 15 residues. Per germline, CDR1 LGHNA and CDR2 YSLEER. V dropped 4 bases and J dropped 0 bases, with 11 bases sitting between them. The CDR3 bases are TGCGCCAGCAGCCTTCAGTGGGAGAGCACAGATACGCAGTATTTT. It is translated as CASSLQWESTDTQYF.

The DNA for the CDR3 is TGCAGCCCTTCCTACACTGAAGCTTTCTTT. It encodes CSPSYTEAFF. The V gene is TRBV29-1, the J gene TRBJ1-1; D is ambiguous. The CDR3 runs 10 residues. Germline CDR1 SQVTM, CDR2 ANQGSEA. V dropped 8 bases and J dropped 3 bases, with 7 bases sitting between them.

The chain couples TRBV5-1 to TRBJ1-2; TRBD1 matches 9 bases. In germline, CDR1 is SGHRS, CDR2 YFSETQ. Losses at the gene ends were 4 bases for V and 6 bases for J; bases not matched to a gene: 7. The CDR3 extends over 14 amino acids. CDR3 bases: TGCGCCAGCAGCACGGACAGGGGTGTCGATGGCTACACCTTC. Its protein product is CASSTDRGVDGYTF. Drawing the rest from reference TRBV5-1 and TRBJ1-2, the complete variable domain is KAGVTQTPRYLIKTRGQQVTLSCSPISGHRSVSWYQQTPGQGLQFLFEYFSETQRNKGNFPGRFSGRQFSNSRSEMNVSTLELGDSALYLCASSTDRGVDGYTFGSGTRLTVV.

The rearrangement links TRBV29-1 to TRBJ2-5; 8 bases line up with TRBD2. Germline trimming cut 7 bases from V and 1 base from J; bases unmatched to any gene: 5. Germline V gene data show CDR1 as SQVTM and CDR2 as ANQGSEA. This CDR3 region has 13 residues. CDR3 in amino acids: CSAKRGLQETQYF. CDR3 bases: TGCAGCGCGAAGCGGGGGCTCCAAGAGACCCAGTACTTC.

The sample holds many counts of this clonotype. J is TRBJ2-7 and V is TRBV7-8; a possible D gene is TRBD2 (6 bases). The CDR3 sequence is 13 residues long. V dropped 2 bases and J dropped 1 base, with 6 bases sitting between them. Germline CDR1 reads SGHVS; CDR2 reads FQNEAQ. The CDR3 region is CASSLRESYEQYF. CDR3 DNA sequence: TGTGCCAGCAGCTTACGGGAGTCCTACGAGCAGTACTTC.

This clonotype turned up a few times. J is TRBJ2-3 and V is TRBV7-9, with TRBD1 as a possible D gene (6 bases). Trimming cost V 6 bases and J 0 bases, with 13 bases left between them. In germline, CDR1 is SEHNR, CDR2 FQNEAQ (reference sequence). The CDR3 is 15 amino acids. DNA for the CDR3: TGTGCCAGCAGGTGGGGGACAACCAGCACAGATACGCAGTATTTT. Residues: CASRWGTTSTDTQYF. The entire variable domain, with the rest obtained from reference TRBV7-9 and TRBJ2-3, is as follows: DTGVSQNPRHKITKRGQNVTFRCDPISEHNRLYWYRQTLGQGPEFLTYFQNEAQLEKSRLLSDRFSAERPKGSFSTLEIQRTEQGDSAMYLCASRWGTTSTDTQYFGPGTRLTVL.

In this sample, this clonotype turned up a few times. The chain uses TRBV4-3 and TRBJ1-2; TRBD1 is a possible D gene (5 bases). The length of the CDR3 is 15 residues. With 0 bases removed from V and 4 bases from J, the gap between germline ends came to 12 bases. Germline V CDR1 and CDR2: LGHNA, YSLEER. As DNA, the CDR3 is TGCGCCAGCAGCCAAGATTTGGGGGTAATCTATGGCTACACCTTC. This translates into CASSQDLGVIYGYTF.

The chain links TRBV18 to TRBJ2-1; D gene uncertain. In germline, CDR1 is KGHSH, CDR2 LQKENI. The CDR3 is 12 amino acids. With 3 bases removed from V and 5 bases from J, the gap between germline ends came to 5 bases. CDR3 in DNA: TGTGCCAGCTCACCTTTTAACAATGAGCAGTTCTTC. Its translation: CASSPFNNEQFF.

V usage is TRBV30 and J usage is TRBJ2-7; TRBD2 matches at 7 bases. J was trimmed by 6 bases and V by 0 bases; bases with no gene match: 14. This CDR3 region has 16 residues. Germline CDR1 GTSNPN, CDR2 SVGIG (reference sequence). CDR3: CAWSVHLGLTGSEQYF. The CDR3 DNA follows: TGTGCCTGGAGTGTACACCTGGGACTAACCGGATCCGAGCAGTACTTC.

The table lists this clonotype with a few counts. This sequence joins TRBV11-2 and TRBJ2-5; D gene unclear. Germline values: CDR1 SGHAT, CDR2 FQNNGV. The V end was cut by 5 bases, the J end by 2 bases, with 15 bases between. The CDR3 contains 15 residues. The CDR3 here is CASSIGGGLQETQYF. The CDR3 DNA follows: TGTGCCAGCAGCATAGGTGGTGGGCTACAAGAGACCCAGTACTTC.

The chain recombines TRBV15 with TRBJ2-1; 12 positions agree with TRBD2. Unmatched junction bases numbered 7, after V lost 7 bases and J lost 9 bases. This CDR3 has 14 amino acids. Germline V lookup: CDR1 LNHNV, CDR2 YYDKDF (reference sequence). In nucleotides, the CDR3 is TGTGCCACCAAGGCTAGCGGGGGGGTAGGTGAGCAGTTCTTC. Protein: CATKASGGVGEQFF.

V usage is TRBV27 and J usage is TRBJ2-7, with D tentatively TRBD1 (6 bases). Trimming cost V 5 bases and J 2 bases, with 13 bases left between them. The CDR3 spans 14 residues. Per the germline V gene, CDR1 is MNHEY and CDR2 is SMNVEV (reference sequence). CDR3 sequence: CASSPRGTTYEQYF. For the CDR3, the DNA is TGTGCCAGCAGTCCCAGAGGGACAACCTACGAGCAGTACTTC.

This clonotype appeared a few times. This chain uses TRBV4-1 with TRBJ1-1; no reliable D call. Looked up from germline, CDR1 is MGHRA and CDR2 is YSYEKL. This CDR3 is built from 15 residues. With 1 base removed from V and 1 base from J, the gap between germline ends came to 10 bases. The CDR3 nucleotides read TGCGCCAGCAGCCAAGCGGACGAATGGAACACTGAAGCTTTCTTT. This sequence encodes CASSQADEWNTEAFF.

The V gene is TRBV12-3 or TRBV12-4, the J gene TRBJ1-2; no definite D call. The CDR3 has 13 amino acids. V was clipped by 3 bases and J by 6 bases, with 11 bases between them. The CDR3 coding sequence is TGTGCCAGCAGTTTTGACCCCGGGGATGGCTACACCTTC. Protein: CASSFDPGDGYTF.

CDR3 residues: CASSQTPTGGFYNSPLHF. CDR3 bases: TGCGCCAGCAGCCAGACACCAACAGGGGGCTTCTATAATTCACCCCTCCACTTT. V is TRBV4-1 and J is TRBJ1-6, with 9 bases identical to TRBD1. This CDR3 contains 18 residues. V shed 3 bases and J 3 bases; nucleotides not matched to a gene: 9. CDR1 and CDR2 (germline): MGHRA, YSYEKL.

In its sample, this clonotype was seen a few times. The chain links TRBV4-1 to TRBJ2-2; D may be TRBD2 (6 bases). Germline V gene sequence: CDR1 MGHRA, CDR2 YSYEKL. Trimming pared 1 base from V and 5 bases from J, leaving 11 bases between. The CDR3 has 15 residues. CDR3 coding DNA: TGCGCCAGCAGCCAAGCCGGGACTCTTACCGGGGAGCTGTTTTTT. It specifies CASSQAGTLTGELFF.

This sequence joins TRBV12-3 or TRBV12-4 and TRBJ2-7, with 7 positions matching TRBD2. This CDR3 has 14 residues. After removal of 3 bases from V and 6 bases from J, the junction contained 8 bases not matched to a gene. This CDR3 is CASSLIGLAVEQYF. The CDR3 nucleotides read TGTGCCAGCAGTTTGATCGGGCTAGCGGTCGAGCAGTACTTC.

This clonotype was observed many times. This chain connects TRBV12-3 or TRBV12-4 to TRBJ2-7; D unresolved. Trimming took off 4 bases at V and 3 bases at J, with 4 bases between the two ends. This CDR3 comprises 11 residues. CDR3 DNA: TGTGCCAGCAGTTCCTTCTACGAGCAGTACTTC. Protein product: CASSSFYEQYF.

This clonotype was detected a few times. The CDR3 region is CASSREQGSRTDTQYF. CDR3 nucleotide sequence: TGTGCCAGCTCACGTGAGCAGGGAAGTCGCACAGATACGCAGTATTTT. The rearrangement links TRBV18 to TRBJ2-3; the D gene is possibly TRBD1 (5 bases). Germline CDR1 KGHSH, CDR2 LQKENI. Between the trimmed V and J ends, which lost 4 bases and 1 base, there was a span of 15 bases. The CDR3 is made up of 16 amino acids.

The V gene is TRBV10-3, the J gene TRBJ1-1; D call uncertain. Germline V gene lookup returns CDR1 ENHRY and CDR2 SYGVKD. The length of the CDR3 is 12 residues. Trimming removed 2 bases from V and 1 base from J, with 2 bases in between. The CDR3 sequence is CAISEGNTEAFF. CDR3 DNA: TGTGCCATCAGTGAGGGGAACACTGAAGCTTTCTTT.

The chain employs TRBV3-1 and TRBJ1-1, with 7 bases identical to TRBD1. This CDR3 contains 14 residues. The germline gives CDR1 LGHDT, CDR2 YNNKEL (reference sequence). V lost 1 base to trimming and J lost 5 bases; unmatched junction nucleotides: 4. CDR3 sequence: CASSQAGQWTEAFF. The CDR3 nucleotides read TGTGCCAGCAGCCAAGCGGGACAGTGGACTGAAGCTTTCTTT.

V is TRBV10-3 and J is TRBJ1-1; unclear D gene. CDR3 length: 13 amino acids. The germline gives CDR1 ENHRY, CDR2 SYGVKD. Deletions cut 3 bases from V and 3 bases from J, with 8 bases between. CDR3 bases: TGTGCCATCAGTGAAGGGAGGTACACTGAAGCTTTCTTT. It codes for CAISEGRYTEAFF.